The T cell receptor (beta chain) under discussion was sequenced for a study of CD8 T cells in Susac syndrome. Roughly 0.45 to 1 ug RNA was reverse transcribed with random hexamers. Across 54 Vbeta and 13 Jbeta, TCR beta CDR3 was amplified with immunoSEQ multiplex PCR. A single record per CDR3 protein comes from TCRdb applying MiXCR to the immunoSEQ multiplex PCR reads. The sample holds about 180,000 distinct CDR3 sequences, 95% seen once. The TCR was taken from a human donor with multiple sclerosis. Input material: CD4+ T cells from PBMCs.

The CDR3 sequence: CASSLNRGGFQYF. The DNA for the CDR3 is TGTGCCAGCAGCCTAAACAGGGGAGGCTTTCAGTACTTC. The rearrangement joins TRBV14 to TRBJ2-4, with a tentative D call TRBD1 (7 bases). There are 13 residues in the CDR3. The V end lost 4 bases, the J end lost 11 bases, and 15 bases lay between the germline ends. CDR1 is SGHDN, CDR2 FVKESK, per germline.